This section outlines one T cell receptor beta chain sequence together with its context. A v3.0 immunoSEQ assay was performed at survey level. Data came from immunoSEQ multiplex PCR; TCRdb stores just in-frame clones and leaves some out. The sample records around 20,000 clones, 85% being singletons. These data are taken from a study of long-term antiretroviral therapy in people with HIV. This CDR3 comprises 15 residues. Between the trimmed V and J ends, which lost 2 bases and 7 bases, there was a span of 14 bases. CDR1 MNHNS and CDR2 SASEGT come from the germline V gene. Per donor, at least one pre-ART and at least two post-ART PBMC samples were obtained.

The chain couples TRBV6-1 to TRBJ1-4, with D perhaps matching TRBD1 (5 bases). This sequence was found in a man aged 18-30 years with HIV. This sample comprised unsorted PBMCs, obtained approximately 4 years after starting antiretroviral therapy. This CDR3 is CASSEMGGDSEKLFF. CDR3 sequence (DNA): TGTGCCAGCAGTGAAATGGGGGGAGACAGTGAAAAACTGTTTTTT.